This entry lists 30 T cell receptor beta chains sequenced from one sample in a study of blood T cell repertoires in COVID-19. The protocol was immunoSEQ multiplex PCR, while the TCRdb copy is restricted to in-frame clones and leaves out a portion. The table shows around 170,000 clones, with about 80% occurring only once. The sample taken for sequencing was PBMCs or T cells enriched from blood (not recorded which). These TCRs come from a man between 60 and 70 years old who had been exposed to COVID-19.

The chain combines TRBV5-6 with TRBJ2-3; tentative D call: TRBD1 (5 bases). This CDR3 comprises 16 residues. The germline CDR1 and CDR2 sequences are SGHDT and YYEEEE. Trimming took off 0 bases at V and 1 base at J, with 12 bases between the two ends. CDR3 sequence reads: CASSLGQGVGTDTQYF. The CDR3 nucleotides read TGTGCCAGCAGCTTGGGGCAAGGGGTGGGCACAGATACGCAGTATTTT.

The CDR3 nucleotides read TGTGCCAGCAGTGAGCCCCCTATAGCGGGAGGGGGGGAGACCCAGTACTTC. Residues: CASSEPPIAGGGETQYF. The chain carries TRBV2 and TRBJ2-5, with 11 nucleotides matching TRBD2. Losses at the gene ends were 3 bases for V and 5 bases for J; bases not matched to a gene: 11. This CDR3 spans 17 amino acids. Germline V gives CDR1 SNHLY, CDR2 FYNNEI.

The CDR3 sequence is CASSLAGLATADTQYF. The CDR3 coding sequence is TGTGCCAGCAGCTTAGCTGGCCTAGCGACGGCAGATACGCAGTATTTT. The chain has TRBV7-2 and TRBJ2-3; D may be TRBD2 (6 bases). From germline, CDR1 is SGHTA and CDR2 FQGNSA. CDR3 length equals 16 residues. V gave up 0 bases and J gave up 4 bases, with 14 bases separating them.

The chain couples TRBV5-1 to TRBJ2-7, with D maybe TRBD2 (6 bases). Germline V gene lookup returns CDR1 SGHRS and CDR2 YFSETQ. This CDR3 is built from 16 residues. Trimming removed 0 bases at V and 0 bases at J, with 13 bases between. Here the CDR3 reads CASSLAGRDNSYEQYF. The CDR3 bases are TGCGCCAGCAGCTTGGCCGGGCGGGATAACTCCTACGAGCAGTACTTC.

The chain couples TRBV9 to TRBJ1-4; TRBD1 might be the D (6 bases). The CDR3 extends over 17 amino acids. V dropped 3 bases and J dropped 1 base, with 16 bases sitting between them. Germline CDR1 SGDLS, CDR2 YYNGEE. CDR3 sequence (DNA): TGTGCCAGCAGCGCGAGCGGCGGGGGCAGAACTAATGAAAAACTGTTTTTT. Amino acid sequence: CASSASGGGRTNEKLFF.

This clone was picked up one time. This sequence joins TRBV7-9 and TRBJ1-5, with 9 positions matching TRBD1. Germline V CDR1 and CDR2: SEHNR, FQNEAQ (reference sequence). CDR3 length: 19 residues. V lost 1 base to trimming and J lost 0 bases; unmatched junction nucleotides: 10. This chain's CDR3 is CASSLESGTGKLSNQPQHF. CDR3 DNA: TGTGCCAGCAGCTTAGAGTCCGGGACAGGGAAACTTAGCAATCAGCCCCAGCATTTT.

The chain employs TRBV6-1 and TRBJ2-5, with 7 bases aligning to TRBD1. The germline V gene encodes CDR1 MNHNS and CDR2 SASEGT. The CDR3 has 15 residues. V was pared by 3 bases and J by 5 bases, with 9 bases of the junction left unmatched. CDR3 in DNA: TGTGCCAGCAGTGAGCTCGAGGGGGCGTGGGAGACCCAGTACTTC. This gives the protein CASSELEGAWETQYF.

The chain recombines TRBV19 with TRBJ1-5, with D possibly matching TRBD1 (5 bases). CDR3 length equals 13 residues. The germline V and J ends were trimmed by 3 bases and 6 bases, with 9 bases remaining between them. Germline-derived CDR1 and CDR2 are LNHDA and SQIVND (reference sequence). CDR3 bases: TGTGCCAGTAGTATTCAGGGTGGTCAGCCCCAGCATTTT. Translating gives CASSIQGGQPQHF.

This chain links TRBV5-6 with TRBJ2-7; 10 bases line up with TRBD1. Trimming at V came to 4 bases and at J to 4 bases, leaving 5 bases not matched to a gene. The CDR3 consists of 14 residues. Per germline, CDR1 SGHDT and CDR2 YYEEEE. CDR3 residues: CASSLDRGLYEQYF. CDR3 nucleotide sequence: TGTGCCAGCAGCCTAGACAGGGGGCTATACGAGCAGTACTTC.

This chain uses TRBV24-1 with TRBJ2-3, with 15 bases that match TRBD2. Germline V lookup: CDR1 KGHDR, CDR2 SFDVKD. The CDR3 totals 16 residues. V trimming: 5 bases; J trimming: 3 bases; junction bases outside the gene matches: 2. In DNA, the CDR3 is TGTGCCACCAGTGGGGGACTAGCGGGAGGTACAGATACGCAGTATTTT. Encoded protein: CATSGGLAGGTDTQYF.

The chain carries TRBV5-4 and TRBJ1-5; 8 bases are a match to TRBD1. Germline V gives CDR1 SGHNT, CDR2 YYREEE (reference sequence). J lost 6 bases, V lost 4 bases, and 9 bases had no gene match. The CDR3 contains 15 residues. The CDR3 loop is CASSPGTGPSQPQHF. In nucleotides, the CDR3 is TGTGCCAGCAGCCCCGGGACAGGACCATCTCAGCCCCAGCATTTT.

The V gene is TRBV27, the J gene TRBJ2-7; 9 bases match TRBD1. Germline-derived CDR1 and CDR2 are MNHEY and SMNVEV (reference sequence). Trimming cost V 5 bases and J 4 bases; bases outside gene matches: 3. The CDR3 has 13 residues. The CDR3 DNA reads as TGTGCCAGCAGTCGGACAGGGGTTTACGAGCAGTACTTC. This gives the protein CASSRTGVYEQYF.

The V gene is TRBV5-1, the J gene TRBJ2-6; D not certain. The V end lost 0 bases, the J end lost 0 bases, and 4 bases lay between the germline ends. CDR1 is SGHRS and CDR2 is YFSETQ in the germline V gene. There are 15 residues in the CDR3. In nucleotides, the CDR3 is TGCGCCAGCAGCTTGGCAGTCTCTGGGGCCAACGTCCTGACTTTC. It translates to CASSLAVSGANVLTF.

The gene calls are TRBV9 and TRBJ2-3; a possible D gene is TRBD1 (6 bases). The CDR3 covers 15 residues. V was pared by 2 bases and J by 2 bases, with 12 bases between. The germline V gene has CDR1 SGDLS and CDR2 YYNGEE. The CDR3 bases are TGTGCCAGCAGCGTTCAGGGGCGGCACACAGATACGCAGTATTTT. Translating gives CASSVQGRHTDTQYF.

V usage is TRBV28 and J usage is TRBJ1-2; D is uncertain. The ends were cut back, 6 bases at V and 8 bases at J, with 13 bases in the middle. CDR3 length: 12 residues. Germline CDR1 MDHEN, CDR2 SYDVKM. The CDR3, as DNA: TGTGCCAGCAGGTTGACTATCGGGGGCTACACCTTC. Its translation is CASRLTIGGYTF.

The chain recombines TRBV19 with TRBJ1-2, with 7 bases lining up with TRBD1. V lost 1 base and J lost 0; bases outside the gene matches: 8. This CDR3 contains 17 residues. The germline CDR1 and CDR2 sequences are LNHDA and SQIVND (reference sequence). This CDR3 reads CASSIGGTALPNYGYTF. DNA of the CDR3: TGTGCCAGTAGTATAGGTGGGACAGCTTTACCTAACTATGGCTACACCTTC. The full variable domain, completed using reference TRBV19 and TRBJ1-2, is DGGITQSPKYLFRKEGQNVTLSCEQNLNHDAMYWYRQDPGQGLRLIYYSQIVNDFQKGDIAEGYSVSREKKESFPLTVTSAQKNPTAFYLCASSIGGTALPNYGYTFGSGTRLTVV.

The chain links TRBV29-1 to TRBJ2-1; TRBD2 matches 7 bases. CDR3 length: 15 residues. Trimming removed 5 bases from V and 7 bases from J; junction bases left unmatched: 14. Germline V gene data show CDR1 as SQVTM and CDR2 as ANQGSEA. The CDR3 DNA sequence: TGCAGCGTTACCAACCCGGCGGGAGCAGTAAATGAGCAGTTCTTC. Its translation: CSVTNPAGAVNEQFF.

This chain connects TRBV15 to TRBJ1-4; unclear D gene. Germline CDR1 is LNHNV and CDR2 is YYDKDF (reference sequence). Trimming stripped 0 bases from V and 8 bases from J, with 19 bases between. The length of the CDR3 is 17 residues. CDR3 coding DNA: TGTGCCACCAGCAGAGATCCGCGGAGGACCGTAGGGGAAAAACTGTTTTTT. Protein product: CATSRDPRRTVGEKLFF.

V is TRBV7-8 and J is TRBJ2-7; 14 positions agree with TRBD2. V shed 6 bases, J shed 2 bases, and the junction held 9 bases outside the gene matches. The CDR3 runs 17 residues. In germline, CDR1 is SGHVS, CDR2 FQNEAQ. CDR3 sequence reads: CASSRRLAGGQAYEQYF. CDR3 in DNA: TGTGCCAGCAGTCGTCGACTAGCGGGAGGGCAAGCCTACGAGCAGTACTTC. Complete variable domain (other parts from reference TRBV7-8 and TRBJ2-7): GAGVSQSPRYKVAKRGQDVALRCDPISGHVSLFWYQQALGQGPEFLTYFQNEAQLDKSGLPSDRFFAERPEGSVSTLKIQRTQQEDSAVYLCASSRRLAGGQAYEQYFGPGTRLTVT.

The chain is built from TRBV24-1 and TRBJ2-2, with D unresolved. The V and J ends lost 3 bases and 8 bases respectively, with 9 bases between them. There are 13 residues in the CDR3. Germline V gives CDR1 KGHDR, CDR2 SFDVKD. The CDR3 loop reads CATSDLRRGELFF. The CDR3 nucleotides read TGTGCCACCAGTGATCTCCGGCGGGGGGAGCTGTTTTTT.

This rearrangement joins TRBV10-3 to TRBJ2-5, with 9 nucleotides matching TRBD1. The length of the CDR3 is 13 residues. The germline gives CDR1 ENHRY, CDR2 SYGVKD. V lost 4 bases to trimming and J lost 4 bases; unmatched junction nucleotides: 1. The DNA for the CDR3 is TGTGCCATCAGTGGGACAGGGGCAGAGACCCAGTACTTC. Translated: CAISGTGAETQYF.

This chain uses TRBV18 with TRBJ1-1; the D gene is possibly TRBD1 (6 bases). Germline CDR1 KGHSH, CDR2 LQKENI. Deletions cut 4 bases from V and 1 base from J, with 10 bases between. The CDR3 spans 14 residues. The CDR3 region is CASSLTDRNTEAFF. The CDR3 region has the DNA TGTGCCAGCTCACTAACGGACAGGAACACTGAAGCTTTCTTT.

CDR3 DNA: TGTGCCAGCAGCGCCCCGGGTGGGACTAGCGGGTCGGGGGATACGCAGTATTTT. This translates into CASSAPGGTSGSGDTQYF. This rearrangement joins TRBV9 to TRBJ2-3, with 12 bases matching TRBD2. V gave up 3 bases and J gave up 6 bases; unmatched junction bases: 14. CDR3 length: 18 amino acids. Germline CDR1 SGDLS, CDR2 YYNGEE.

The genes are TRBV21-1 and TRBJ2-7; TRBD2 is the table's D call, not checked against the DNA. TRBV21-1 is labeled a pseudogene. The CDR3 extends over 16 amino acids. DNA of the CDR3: TGTGCCAGCAGTATGAGGACTAGCGGGAGAGAGGGCGAGCAGTACTTC. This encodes CASSMRTSGREGEQYF.

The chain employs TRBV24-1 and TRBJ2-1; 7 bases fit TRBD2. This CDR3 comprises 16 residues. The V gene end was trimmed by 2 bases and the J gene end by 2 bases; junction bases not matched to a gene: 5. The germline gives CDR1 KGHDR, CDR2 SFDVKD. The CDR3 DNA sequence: TGTGCCACCAGTGATTCGGCTAGCGGTACCTACAATGAGCAGTTCTTC. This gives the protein CATSDSASGTYNEQFF.

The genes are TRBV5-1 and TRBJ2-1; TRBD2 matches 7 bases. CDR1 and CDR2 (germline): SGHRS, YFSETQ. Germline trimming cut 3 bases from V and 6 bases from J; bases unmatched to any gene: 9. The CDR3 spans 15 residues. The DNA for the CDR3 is TGCGCCAGCAGCTCTGGGGGGACTACGGGCAATGAGCAGTTCTTC. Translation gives CASSSGGTTGNEQFF.

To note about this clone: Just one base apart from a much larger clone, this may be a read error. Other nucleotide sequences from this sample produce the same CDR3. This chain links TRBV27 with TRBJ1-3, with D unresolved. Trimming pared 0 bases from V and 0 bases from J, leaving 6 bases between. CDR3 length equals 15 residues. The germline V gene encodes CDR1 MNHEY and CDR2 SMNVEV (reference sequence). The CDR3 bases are TGTGCCAGCAGTTTATCAGTGAGCTCTGGAAACACCATATATTTT. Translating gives CASSLSVSSGNTIYF.

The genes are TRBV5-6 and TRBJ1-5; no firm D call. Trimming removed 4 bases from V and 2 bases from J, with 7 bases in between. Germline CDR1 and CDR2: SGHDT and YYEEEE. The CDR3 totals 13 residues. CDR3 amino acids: CASSRTGNQPQHF. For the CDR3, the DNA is TGTGCCAGCAGCCGAACAGGCAATCAGCCCCAGCATTTT.

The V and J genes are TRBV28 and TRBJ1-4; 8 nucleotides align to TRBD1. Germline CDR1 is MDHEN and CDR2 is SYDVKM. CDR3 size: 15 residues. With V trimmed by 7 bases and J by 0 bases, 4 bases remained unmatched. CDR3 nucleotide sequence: TGTGCCAGCAAACAGGGGGGAACAACTAATGAAAAACTGTTTTTT. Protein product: CASKQGGTTNEKLFF.

The CDR3 loop reads CASSSGQTNEKLFF. The CDR3, as DNA: TGTGCCAGCAGTTCGGGACAGACTAATGAAAAACTGTTTTTT. This chain joins TRBV25-1 and TRBJ1-4, with TRBD1 identical over 7 bases. CDR3 length equals 14 residues. V shed 5 bases and J 2 bases; nucleotides not matched to a gene: 2. CDR1 and CDR2 (germline): MGHDK, SYGVNS.